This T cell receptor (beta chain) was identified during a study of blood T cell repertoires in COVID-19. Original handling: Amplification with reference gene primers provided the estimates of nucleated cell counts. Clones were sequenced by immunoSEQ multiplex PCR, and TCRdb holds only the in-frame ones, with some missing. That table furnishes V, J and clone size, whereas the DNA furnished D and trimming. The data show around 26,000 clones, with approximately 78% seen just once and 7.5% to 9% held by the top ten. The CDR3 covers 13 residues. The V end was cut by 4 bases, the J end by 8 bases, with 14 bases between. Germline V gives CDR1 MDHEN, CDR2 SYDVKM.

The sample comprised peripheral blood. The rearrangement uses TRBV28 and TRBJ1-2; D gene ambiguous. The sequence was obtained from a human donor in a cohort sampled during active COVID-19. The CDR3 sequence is CASSWRGSSGYTF. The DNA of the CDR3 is TGTGCCAGCAGTTGGCGTGGTAGCTCCGGCTACACCTTC.